This TCR beta chain was identified in a study of cytomegalovirus exposure and HLA in healthy donors. Study-wide results and caveats: In an earlier analysis, most TCR beta V segments were productive about 87% or about 30% of the time. Through in vitro validation, a few CMV-associated chains were shown to be specific for CMV antigens.

The CDR3 is 16 residues long. Notes on this clone: Its antigen is still unknown.

13 Jbeta primers and 60 Vbeta primers were used for the PCR. In the study's own analysis: There were about 88 million unique TCR beta chains by a later count, and around 10 million of them were shared. Measured with immunoSEQ multiplex PCR; TCRdb has only the in-frame clones, and not every one. For V, J and clone size, that table is used; D and trimming come from the DNA. The sample lists approximately 100,000 clones; around 83% were seen once. The sequence was collected from a woman aged 18-29 years in good health and CMV-seronegative. This chain joins TRBV21-1 and TRBJ2-5; the D segment call TRBD1 is taken from the table without a DNA check. TRBV21-1 is listed as a pseudogene. What was sequenced was PBMCs. The CDR3 is CASSKRLKGSQETQYF. In DNA, the CDR3 is TGTGCCAGCAGCAAACGATTGAAGGGGTCACAAGAGACCCAGTACTTC.